This T cell receptor beta chain was obtained from a study of blood T cell repertoires in COVID-19. Study background: COVID-19 samples, acute and convalescent, were from the United States, Italy and Spain. T cells, B-cell-depleted T cells, or PBMCs provided the cDNA or gDNA that served as material.

Methods used by the authors: Amplification of reference gene primers was used by the study to estimate nucleated cell counts. Some clones are missing from TCRdb's copy, which holds only in-frame ones; the method was immunoSEQ multiplex PCR. The V and J calls and clone size are taken from that table; D and trimming were inferred from the DNA. The data contain some 97,000 clones, about 80% of them singletons. V was pared by 5 bases and J by 4 bases, with 12 bases between. CDR3 length: 13 residues. Looked up from germline, CDR1 is SGHAT and CDR2 is FQNNGV. The chain joins TRBV11-2 to TRBJ2-7; D call uncertain. The source material was peripheral blood. The clonotype comes from a woman in her seventies with acute or convalescent COVID-19. In DNA form, the CDR3 reads TGTGCCAGCAGCCCCACTATAGAGTACGAGCAGTACGTC. This codes for CASSPTIEYEQYV.